These 24 T cell receptor beta chains came from one sample sequenced in a study of blood T cell repertoires in COVID-19. Profiled with immunoSEQ multiplex PCR; TCRdb holds only in-frame clones, not every one. The table has 220,000 or so clones, about four fifths seen once. Sequencing input: PBMCs or T cells enriched from blood (not recorded which). These TCRs come from a woman aged 55-69 years who had recovered from COVID-19.

This chain connects TRBV11-3 to TRBJ2-1; D may be TRBD2 (5 bases). There are 13 residues in the CDR3. Germline V gene sequence: CDR1 SGHNT, CDR2 YENEEA. V gave up 4 bases and J gave up 7 bases, with 11 bases separating them. The CDR3, as DNA: TGTGCCAGCAGCTCTCCCCTAGCTAATGAGCAGTTCTTC. This encodes CASSSPLANEQFF.

The chain joins TRBV3-1 (or the pseudogene TRBV3-2) to TRBJ1-2; tentative D call: TRBD1 (6 bases). The germline V and J ends were trimmed by 4 bases and 6 bases, with 15 bases remaining between them. This CDR3 contains 14 residues. Germline CDR1 is LGHDT and CDR2 is YNNKEL (reference sequence). The CDR3 coding sequence is TGTGCCAGCAGCCTACAGGGTCCGGAGAATGGCTACACCTTC. Translation: CASSLQGPENGYTF.

This clone appeared a single time. V usage is TRBV5-5 and J usage is TRBJ2-1; perhaps TRBD2 as D (5 bases). Germline CDR1 reads SGHKS; CDR2 reads YYEKEE (reference sequence). Trimming cost V 1 base and J 0 bases, with 11 bases left between them. This CDR3 is built from 16 residues. Written as DNA, the CDR3 is TGTGCCAGCAGCTTGTTGGGGAGTGGCTCCTACAATGAGCAGTTCTTC. Translated: CASSLLGSGSYNEQFF.

V usage is TRBV5-6 and J usage is TRBJ1-2; TRBD1 aligns across 8 bases. CDR1 SGHDT and CDR2 YYEEEE come from the germline V gene. The CDR3 extends over 14 amino acids. Germline trimming cut 0 bases from V and 4 bases from J; bases unmatched to any gene: 2. The DNA of the CDR3 is TGTGCCAGCAGCTTGGGGACAGGGTCCTATGGCTACACCTTC. As protein: CASSLGTGSYGYTF. Full variable domain (outside the CDR3, taken from reference TRBV5-6 and TRBJ1-2): DAGVTQSPTHLIKTRGQQVTLRCSPKSGHDTVSWYQQALGQGPQFIFQYYEEEERQRGNFPDRFSGHQFPNYSSELNVNALLLGDSALYLCASSLGTGSYGYTFGSGTRLTVV.

This clone was recorded a few times. The chain links TRBV9 to TRBJ1-1; 7 bases fit TRBD1. Germline V lookup: CDR1 SGDLS, CDR2 YYNGEE. The V and J ends lost 1 base and 5 bases, in that order; junction bases with no gene match: 2. The CDR3 has 13 amino acids. The CDR3 is CASSVTGETEAFF. Here the CDR3 DNA reads TGTGCCAGCAGCGTAACAGGGGAAACTGAAGCTTTCTTT.

V and J are TRBV5-1 and TRBJ2-7, with TRBD1 as a possible D gene (8 bases). Germline assignment: CDR1 SGHRS and CDR2 YFSETQ. The CDR3 consists of 15 residues. V lost 4 bases and J 5 bases, leaving 19 bases between the germline ends. The CDR3 DNA is TGCGCCAGCAGCATCCGGACAGGGCGGGAGAACGAGCAGTACTTC. It specifies CASSIRTGRENEQYF.

This chain connects TRBV19 to TRBJ2-7, with D possibly being TRBD1 (5 bases). CDR1 LNHDA and CDR2 SQIVND come from the germline V gene (reference sequence). V was cut by 1 base and J by 5 bases, with 15 bases left in between. The CDR3 is 15 amino acids. The DNA for the CDR3 is TGTGCCAGTAGTATAGGGGCCAGGGTGGCCCACGAGCAGTACTTC. Translating gives CASSIGARVAHEQYF.

The chain uses TRBV20-1 and TRBJ2-1; D gene unclear. Per the germline V gene, CDR1 is DFQATT and CDR2 is SNEGSKA (reference sequence). V was clipped by 3 bases and J by 10 bases, with 10 bases between them. The CDR3 loop spans 11 amino acids. The CDR3: CSAREDGEQFF. In DNA, the CDR3 is TGCAGTGCTAGGGAAGACGGGGAGCAGTTCTTC.

The chain uses TRBV6-2 or TRBV6-3 and TRBJ1-5; D not certain. The CDR3 extends over 14 amino acids. The germline gives CDR1 MNHEY, CDR2 SVGEGT. Trimming cost V 2 bases and J 0 bases, with 5 bases left between them. The CDR3 DNA reads TGTGCCAGCAGTTACATCAATAGCAATCAGCCCCAGCATTTT. Translation: CASSYINSNQPQHF.

The chain links TRBV7-6 to TRBJ2-2, with 8 bases identical to TRBD1. The germline CDR1 and CDR2 sequences are SGHVS and FNYEAQ. V gave up 5 bases and J gave up 5 bases; unmatched junction bases: 13. This CDR3 has 17 residues. CDR3 nucleotide sequence: TGTGCCAGCAGCCCTGACCGCTTGCAGGGGGCTACCGGGGAGCTGTTTTTT. Protein: CASSPDRLQGATGELFF.

The chain recombines TRBV12-5 with TRBJ2-3; 7 bases align to TRBD2. CDR1 is LGHNT, CDR2 FRNRAP, per germline. Trimming took 6 bases from V and 5 from J; bases not matched to a gene: 2. This CDR3 region has 12 residues. The DNA of the CDR3 is TGTGCTAGTGGATCTAGCGGAGATACGCAGTATTTT. It codes for CASGSSGDTQYF.

The chain combines TRBV11-2 with TRBJ1-3; tentatively, D is TRBD1 (5 bases). Between the trimmed V and J ends, which lost 5 bases and 1 base, there was a span of 18 bases. CDR3 size: 17 residues. Germline CDR1 is SGHAT and CDR2 is FQNNGV. The CDR3 region is CASSPTGGFQSGNTIYF. DNA of the CDR3: TGTGCCAGCAGCCCGACCGGGGGTTTCCAGTCTGGAAACACCATATATTTT.

This clone came up once. The chain uses TRBV9 and TRBJ1-3; D remains unclear. Deletions cut 3 bases from V and 0 bases from J, with 13 bases between. Germline CDR1 SGDLS, CDR2 YYNGEE. The CDR3 contains 16 residues. DNA of the CDR3: TGTGCCAGCAGCGGGCAGCGACCCTACTCTGGAAACACCATATATTTT. This encodes CASSGQRPYSGNTIYF.

This sequence joins TRBV7-9 and TRBJ1-2, with a tentative D call TRBD1 (6 bases). CDR1 and CDR2 from the germline V gene are SEHNR and FQNEAQ (reference sequence). Between the trimmed V and J ends, which lost 2 bases and 3 bases, there was a span of 13 bases. The CDR3 is 15 residues long. CDR3 sequence reads: CASSLPPTGHYGYTF. The CDR3 DNA reads TGTGCCAGCAGCTTACCCCCGACAGGTCACTATGGCTACACCTTC.

The V and J genes are TRBV18 and TRBJ2-1; 13 bases match TRBD2. CDR1 and CDR2 (germline): KGHSH, LQKENI. The V gene end was trimmed by 1 base and the J gene end by 5 bases; junction bases not matched to a gene: 5. This CDR3 contains 17 residues. The CDR3 loop is CASSPRSGTSGNNEQFF. The CDR3 DNA follows: TGTGCCAGCTCACCACGAAGCGGGACTAGCGGGAACAATGAGCAGTTCTTC.

V is TRBV16 and J is TRBJ2-7; 8 bases are a match to TRBD1. CDR1 and CDR2 (germline): KGHSY, FQNENV. The CDR3 is 16 amino acids. V shed 6 bases and J 2 bases; nucleotides not matched to a gene: 12. CDR3 loop: CASSRSHRGKTYEQYF. CDR3 DNA sequence: TGTGCCAGCAGTAGGAGTCACAGGGGGAAAACCTACGAGCAGTACTTC. Looking up the rest from reference TRBV16 and TRBJ2-7 gives the full variable domain: GEEVAQTPKHLVRGEGQKAKLYCAPIKGHSYVFWYQQVLKNEFKFLISFQNENVFDETGMPKERFSAKCLPNSPCSLEIQATKLEDSAVYFCASSRSHRGKTYEQYFGPGTRLTVT.

The chain is built from TRBV7-8 and TRBJ2-1; 10 bases fit TRBD2. V lost 5 bases to trimming and J lost 14 bases; unmatched junction nucleotides: 15. CDR1 and CDR2 (germline): SGHVS, FQNEAQ. The CDR3 loop spans 15 amino acids. The CDR3 region has the DNA TGTGCCAGCAGCCCGGGGACTAGCGAGTTAGAATCGGAGTTCTTC. It specifies CASSPGTSELESEFF.

The chain couples TRBV20-1 to TRBJ1-2; D may be TRBD1 (5 bases). Germline CDR1 DFQATT, CDR2 SNEGSKA (reference sequence). This CDR3 has 11 amino acids. The V gene lost 1 base and the J gene lost 8 bases, with 8 bases spanning the gap. The CDR3: CSARGPGGYTF. The CDR3 DNA follows: TGCAGTGCTAGAGGTCCAGGGGGCTACACCTTC.

V is TRBV2 and J is TRBJ2-6; tentatively, D is TRBD1 (5 bases). V lost 8 bases and J 0 bases, leaving 14 bases between the germline ends. There are 16 residues in the CDR3. CDR1 SNHLY and CDR2 FYNNEI come from the germline V gene. The chain's CDR3 is CASWQGAYSGANVLTF. The CDR3 coding sequence is TGTGCCAGCTGGCAGGGTGCTTACTCTGGGGCCAACGTCCTGACTTTC.

The rearrangement links TRBV19 to TRBJ1-1; D gene unclear. This CDR3 has 16 residues. Between the trimmed V and J ends, which lost 2 bases and 4 bases, there was a span of 17 bases. Germline CDR1 LNHDA, CDR2 SQIVND (reference sequence). Here the CDR3 reads CASSISPSTRLTEAFF. The CDR3, as DNA: TGTGCCAGTAGTATAAGCCCATCCACCCGTCTCACTGAAGCTTTCTTT.

This clone was seen a handful of times. In the same sample, other DNA sequences code for this CDR3. The chain is built from TRBV5-6 and TRBJ2-3; D possibly corresponds to TRBD2 (6 bases). The germline CDR1 and CDR2 sequences are SGHDT and YYEEEE. The CDR3 has 16 amino acids. Trimming pared 1 base from V and 0 bases from J, leaving 12 bases between. CDR3 protein: CASSLRTGTSTDTQYF. DNA for the CDR3: TGTGCCAGCAGCTTGAGAACGGGGACTAGCACAGATACGCAGTATTTT.

This chain joins TRBV19 and TRBJ2-3; 10 bases line up with TRBD2. The J segment lost 0 bases and the V segment lost 0 bases, leaving 18 bases of the junction unmatched. The CDR3 runs 22 residues. The germline V gene has CDR1 LNHDA and CDR2 SQIVND (reference sequence). CDR3 region: CASSIDLRMRASGSPSTDTQYF. DNA of the CDR3: TGTGCCAGTAGTATAGATCTAAGGATGCGGGCTAGCGGGAGTCCTAGCACAGATACGCAGTATTTT.

This clone was picked up a small number of times. Different DNA sequences within this sample yield the same CDR3. This sequence joins TRBV7-3 and TRBJ1-1; 8 bases match TRBD1. The germline gives CDR1 SGHTA, CDR2 FQGTGA. This CDR3 comprises 15 residues. The junction had 5 bases not matched to a gene; V was cut back by 4 bases and J by 1 base. CDR3 nucleotide sequence: TGTGCCAGCAGCTCCTCCGGACAGGGGAACACTGAAGCTTTCTTT. Its protein product is CASSSSGQGNTEAFF. Looking up the rest from reference TRBV7-3 and TRBJ1-1 gives the full variable domain: GAGVSQTPSNKVTEKGKYVELRCDPISGHTALYWYRQSLGQGPEFLIYFQGTGAADDSGLPNDRFFAVRPEGSVSTLKIQRTERGDSAVYLCASSSSGQGNTEAFFGQGTRLTVV.

J is TRBJ2-7 and V is TRBV19; 7 bases map to TRBD1. CDR3 size: 14 residues. The trim removed 5 bases at V and 5 bases at J, leaving 9 bases unmatched. Germline V lookup: CDR1 LNHDA, CDR2 SQIVND (reference sequence). In DNA form, the CDR3 reads TGTGCCAGTAGTTTGCGAGACAGGGCCCACGAGCAGTACTTC. Protein product: CASSLRDRAHEQYF.